The 32 T cell receptor beta chains below were found in one sample sequenced in a study of blood T cell repertoires in COVID-19. TCRdb's copy holds only in-frame clones and misses some; the assay was immunoSEQ multiplex PCR. The sample consists of around 250,000 clones, 80% to 90% of them appearing once. The sample consisted of peripheral blood. These receptors were obtained from a woman in her 30s with active or convalescent COVID-19.

The rearrangement joins TRBV18 to TRBJ2-1, with 7 bases aligning to TRBD1. Trimming took 3 bases from V and 7 from J; bases not matched to a gene: 6. The CDR3 contains 14 residues. Germline V gives CDR1 KGHSH, CDR2 LQKENI. CDR3: CASSPRQQGNEQFF. The CDR3 coding sequence is TGTGCCAGCTCACCCCGGCAACAGGGGAATGAGCAGTTCTTC.

The CDR3 DNA sequence: TGCGCCAGCAGCCAACGTAGGACTAGCGGGGGCCTCTACGAGCAGTACTTC. This codes for CASSQRRTSGGLYEQYF. V gene TRBV4-1 combines with J gene TRBJ2-7; 13 positions match TRBD2. Unmatched junction bases numbered 7, after V lost 2 bases and J lost 3 bases. The CDR3 has 17 residues. Germline V CDR1 and CDR2: MGHRA, YSYEKL.

The genes are TRBV12-3 or TRBV12-4 and TRBJ1-1, with 7 bases aligning to TRBD1. The CDR3 sequence is 12 residues long. After removal of 5 bases from V and 6 bases from J, the junction contained 3 bases not matched to a gene. The CDR3, as DNA: TGTGCCAGCAGTGACGACAGGGCTGAAGCTTTCTTT. Protein product: CASSDDRAEAFF.

Concerning this clone itself: The same CDR3 arises from other DNA sequences in this sample as well. The V gene is TRBV19, the J gene TRBJ2-5, with no clear D. Germline-derived CDR1 and CDR2 are LNHDA and SQIVND (reference sequence). This CDR3 has 15 amino acids. Trimming shortened V by 5 bases and J by 8 bases, and 21 bases separated the two germline ends. CDR3 amino acids: CASSPRARWSETQYF. CDR3 DNA: TGTGCCAGTAGTCCCCGAGCCCGCTGGTCCGAAACCCAGTACTTC. The complete variable domain, with remaining parts taken from reference TRBV19 and TRBJ2-5, reads DGGITQSPKYLFRKEGQNVTLSCEQNLNHDAMYWYRQDPGQGLRLIYYSQIVNDFQKGDIAEGYSVSREKKESFPLTVTSAQKNPTAFYLCASSPRARWSETQYFGPGTRLLVL.

This chain connects TRBV6-5 to TRBJ2-7; D is unresolved. CDR1 MNHEY and CDR2 SVGAGI come from the germline V gene. The V gene lost 2 bases and the J gene lost 3 bases, with 14 bases spanning the gap. CDR3 length equals 15 residues. The CDR3 region has the DNA TGTGCCAGCAGTTACCGGCCCAGCGCCAACTACGAGCAGTACTTC. This translates into CASSYRPSANYEQYF.

This rearrangement joins TRBV15 to TRBJ2-1; 8 positions match TRBD2. The CDR3 extends over 16 amino acids. V shed 0 bases, J shed 4 bases, and the junction held 5 bases outside the gene matches. Germline V gene data show CDR1 as LNHNV and CDR2 as YYDKDF (reference sequence). CDR3 protein: CATSRDRGGTYNEQFF. Here the CDR3 DNA reads TGTGCCACCAGCAGAGATCGGGGGGGGACGTACAATGAGCAGTTCTTC. The full variable domain, with the rest looked up from reference TRBV15 and TRBJ2-1, is DAMVIQNPRYQVTQFGKPVTLSCSQTLNHNVMYWYQQKSSQAPKLLFHYYDKDFNNEADTPDNFQSRRPNTSFCFLDIRSPGLGDTAMYLCATSRDRGGTYNEQFFGPGTRLTVL.

This clone appeared once. Other DNA sequences within the sample encode an identical CDR3. CDR3 loop: CASSLGGSGGYNEQFF. The DNA of the CDR3 is TGTGCCAGCAGCTTAGGCGGTAGCGGGGGGTACAATGAGCAGTTCTTC. This rearrangement joins TRBV7-2 to TRBJ2-1; 10 nucleotides agree with TRBD2. CDR1 and CDR2 from the germline V gene are SGHTA and FQGNSA. The ends lost 1 base at V and 4 bases at J; junction bases unmatched: 4. CDR3 length: 16 amino acids. Together with reference TRBV7-2 and TRBJ2-1, the CDR3 gives the full variable domain: GAGVSQSPSNKVTEKGKDVELRCDPISGHTALYWYRQSLGQGLEFLIYFQGNSAPDKSGLPSDRFSAERTGGSVSTLTIQRTQQEDSAVYLCASSLGGSGGYNEQFFGPGTRLTVL.

The rearrangement joins TRBV2 to TRBJ1-5; TRBD1 might be the D (5 bases). CDR3 length: 17 residues. V lost 2 bases and J lost 10, with 24 bases in between. CDR1 and CDR2 from the germline V gene are SNHLY and FYNNEI. As DNA, the CDR3 is TGTGCCAGCAGTGAACCCTCAAACGCGCTGGGGCAGAGACCCCAGCATTTT. It codes for CASSEPSNALGQRPQHF.

The rearrangement uses TRBV19 and TRBJ2-5, with D possibly matching TRBD1 (6 bases). The CDR3 consists of 17 residues. V gave up 2 bases and J gave up 1 base, with 17 bases separating them. In germline, CDR1 is LNHDA, CDR2 SQIVND (reference sequence). The DNA for the CDR3 is TGTGCCAGTAGTATAAGGACAGCTGTCACCTTCCAAGAGACCCAGTACTTC. It translates to CASSIRTAVTFQETQYF.

This clone was seen just once. The gene calls are TRBV28 and TRBJ1-6; 9 bases are a match to TRBD1. V shed 5 bases, J shed 2 bases, and the junction held 7 bases outside the gene matches. CDR1 MDHEN and CDR2 SYDVKM come from the germline V gene. CDR3 length equals 17 residues. The CDR3 coding sequence is TGTGCCAGCAGTGTACAGGGGGCCCTCACCTATAATTCACCCCTCCACTTT. It encodes CASSVQGALTYNSPLHF.

The rearrangement links TRBV5-1 to TRBJ1-4, with TRBD1 matching over 7 bases. With 4 bases clipped from V and 5 bases from J, the junction kept 14 bases outside the gene matches. The CDR3 loop spans 17 amino acids. The V gene's germline CDR1 is SGHRS and CDR2 YFSETQ. CDR3 coding DNA: TGCGCCAGCAGCCAGGGGACAGCGGATGAGGGGAATGAAAAACTGTTTTTT. Protein product: CASSQGTADEGNEKLFF.

V and J are TRBV11-2 and TRBJ2-1; the match to TRBD1 covers 9 bases. Germline CDR1 is SGHAT and CDR2 is FQNNGV. Trimming cost V 5 bases and J 8 bases; bases outside gene matches: 10. The CDR3 is 15 residues long. The CDR3 nucleotides are TGTGCCAGCAGCCATCACAGGGGGCGCATCGATGAGCAGTTCTTC. Protein: CASSHHRGRIDEQFF.

The gene calls are TRBV30 and TRBJ1-2; the D gene is possibly TRBD1 (5 bases). This CDR3 spans 17 amino acids. Germline lookup yields CDR1 GTSNPN and CDR2 SVGIG (reference sequence). V lost 6 bases to trimming and J lost 8 bases, with 31 bases between them. The CDR3 coding sequence is TGTGCCTGTCAAGGAGGGGACCGGGACGTGTATAGTGGGGGCTACACCTTC. Translated, it gives CACQGGDRDVYSGGYTF.

This clone occurred a few times. V is TRBV23-1 and J is TRBJ1-5, with TRBD1 matching over 7 bases. TRBV23-1 is designated an ORF whose function remains uncertain. This CDR3 has 16 amino acids. V was clipped by 0 bases and J by 5 bases; unmatched bases: 7. CDR3 region: CASSQSSRTGHQPQHF. The CDR3 DNA is TGCGCCAGCAGTCAATCGTCCAGGACAGGTCATCAGCCCCAGCATTTT.

J is TRBJ2-7 and V is TRBV4-3, with a possible D match to TRBD2 (6 bases). Germline loops: CDR1 LGHNA, CDR2 YSLEER. CDR3 size: 15 residues. V lost 0 bases to trimming and J lost 2 bases, with 11 bases between them. The CDR3 is CASSQDRGGAYEQYF. CDR3 bases: TGCGCCAGCAGCCAAGATCGAGGAGGGGCCTACGAGCAGTACTTC.

V is TRBV4-3 and J is TRBJ1-2; TRBD1 is a possible D gene (5 bases). Germline CDR1 is LGHNA and CDR2 is YSLEER. The CDR3 spans 13 residues. V was cut by 3 bases and J by 4 bases, with 9 bases left in between. The CDR3 sequence is CASSQSGGYGYTF. CDR3 nucleotide sequence: TGCGCCAGCAGCCAGTCGGGGGGCTATGGCTACACCTTC.

This clone was counted between two and nine times. CDR3 amino acids: CASSQGYRNGELFF. Written as DNA, the CDR3 is TGCGCCAGCAGCCAAGGCTACCGTAACGGGGAGCTGTTTTTT. J is TRBJ2-2 and V is TRBV4-3; D ambiguous. The CDR3 has 14 residues. V was trimmed by 1 base and J by 7 bases, leaving 10 bases between them. The germline V gene has CDR1 LGHNA and CDR2 YSLEER.

The chain recombines TRBV30 with TRBJ1-1, with 8 bases identical to TRBD1. The CDR3 is 14 amino acids. Germline V gene lookup returns CDR1 GTSNPN and CDR2 SVGIG (reference sequence). V trimming: 3 bases; J trimming: 4 bases; junction bases outside the gene matches: 7. This CDR3 reads CAWRYQGAITEAFF. As DNA, the CDR3 is TGTGCCTGGAGGTACCAGGGGGCTATCACTGAAGCTTTCTTT.

This sequence joins TRBV7-9 and TRBJ1-3; D unresolved. Germline loops: CDR1 SEHNR, CDR2 FQNEAQ (reference sequence). V lost 5 bases and J 4 bases, leaving 9 bases between the germline ends. The CDR3 length is 13 residues. The CDR3 is CASSTTGGNTIYF. CDR3 sequence (DNA): TGTGCCAGCAGCACAACGGGAGGAAACACCATATATTTT.

In nucleotides, the CDR3 is TGTGCCAGCAGCTTGACAGGGGGGCTTAATGGAAACACCATATATTTT. It translates to CASSLTGGLNGNTIYF. V usage is TRBV5-5 and J usage is TRBJ1-3; 8 nucleotides agree with TRBD1. J was trimmed by 3 bases and V by 1 base; bases with no gene match: 6. CDR1 is SGHKS, CDR2 YYEKEE, per germline (reference sequence). This CDR3 has 16 residues.

The chain employs TRBV19 and TRBJ1-6; 8 bases match TRBD1. Trimming at V came to 8 bases and at J to 7 bases, leaving 7 bases not matched to a gene. The CDR3 loop spans 14 amino acids. The germline CDR1 and CDR2 sequences are LNHDA and SQIVND (reference sequence). As DNA, the CDR3 is TGTGCCAGTTCCCTAGGACAGGGAAATTCACCCCTCCACTTT. Its translation is CASSLGQGNSPLHF.

The J gene is TRBJ2-7, the V gene TRBV3-1 (or the pseudogene TRBV3-2); D may be TRBD1 (6 bases). Per the germline V gene, CDR1 is LGHDT and CDR2 is YNNKEL (reference sequence). The CDR3 is made up of 13 amino acids. V was cut by 4 bases and J by 2 bases, with 9 bases left in between. The DNA for the CDR3 is TGTGCCAGCAGCCGGGACACAACCTACGAGCAGTACTTC. It codes for CASSRDTTYEQYF.

The chain is built from TRBV7-2 and TRBJ2-5, with TRBD1 matching 12 bases. The CDR3 is 16 amino acids. Germline V CDR1 and CDR2: SGHTA, FQGNSA. V gave up 3 bases and J gave up 4 bases; unmatched junction bases: 6. DNA of the CDR3: TGTGCCAGCAGCTTCTCCGGGACAGGGGGCGGAGAGACCCAGTACTTC. Translation: CASSFSGTGGGETQYF.

The genes are TRBV23-1 and TRBJ1-5, with 8 bases identical to TRBD1. Being an ORF, TRBV23-1 has a function that is uncertain. V lost 6 bases and J lost 7; bases outside the gene matches: 14. There are 16 residues in the CDR3. The DNA for the CDR3 is TGCGCCAGCAGGCCGAACTTTCAGGGGGCGGAACAGCCCCAGCATTTT. It specifies CASRPNFQGAEQPQHF.

The V call is TRBV28, the J call TRBJ1-6, with D unclear. The CDR3 length is 19 residues. V lost 7 bases and J lost 1, with 23 bases in between. Germline V lookup: CDR1 MDHEN, CDR2 SYDVKM. CDR3 residues: CASTHPREERASYNSPLHF. Written as DNA, the CDR3 is TGTGCCAGCACTCATCCCCGGGAAGAGCGGGCGTCCTATAATTCACCCCTCCACTTT.

The chain couples TRBV4-2 to TRBJ2-3; 12 bases align to TRBD2. CDR1 is LGHNA and CDR2 is YNFKEQ in the germline V gene. This CDR3 is 16 amino acids long. J lost 4 bases, V lost 5 bases, and 7 bases had no gene match. The CDR3 reads CASSSPSSGGADTQYF. The CDR3 nucleotides read TGTGCCAGCAGCTCTCCTTCTAGCGGGGGGGCAGATACGCAGTATTTT.

This clone was recorded a few times. The V gene is TRBV27, the J gene TRBJ1-2; D possibly corresponds to TRBD1 (5 bases). Trimming cost V 7 bases and J 7 bases, with 16 bases left between them. CDR3 length: 13 residues. Germline V CDR1 and CDR2: MNHEY, SMNVEV (reference sequence). The CDR3 bases are TGTGCCAGCAAGGCTGGGGGGTTCGGTGGCTACACCTTC. Translation gives CASKAGGFGGYTF.

The chain employs TRBV24-1 and TRBJ2-5, with D tentatively TRBD1 (7 bases). Germline V gene data show CDR1 as KGHDR and CDR2 as SFDVKD. This CDR3 has 14 residues. Trimming left V 1 base short and J 8 bases short, with 13 bases between. CDR3 in amino acids: CATSDFQGGGTQYF. The CDR3 nucleotides are TGTGCCACCAGTGATTTTCAGGGGGGTGGAACCCAGTACTTC.

The CDR3: CASSLGTSGDNEQFF. CDR3 bases: TGTGCCAGCAGCCTCGGGACTAGCGGGGACAATGAGCAGTTCTTC. V is TRBV11-3 and J is TRBJ2-1; 13 bases map to TRBD2. Per germline, CDR1 SGHNT and CDR2 YENEEA. This CDR3 has 15 amino acids. V lost 5 bases, J lost 5 bases, and 3 bases stayed unmatched.

CDR3 residues: CASSGFGQESTGELFF. The CDR3 bases are TGTGCCAGCAGCGGGTTCGGACAGGAGAGTACCGGGGAGCTGTTTTTT. This chain joins TRBV14 and TRBJ2-2; 7 bases line up with TRBD1. The CDR3 is 16 amino acids. V shed 5 bases and J 5 bases; nucleotides not matched to a gene: 11. Germline CDR1 reads SGHDN; CDR2 reads FVKESK. Using reference TRBV14 and TRBJ2-2 for the parts outside the CDR3, the full variable domain is EAGVTQFPSHSVIEKGQTVTLRCDPISGHDNLYWYRRVMGKEIKFLLHFVKESKQDESGMPNNRFLAERTGGTYSTLKVQPAELEDSGVYFCASSGFGQESTGELFFGEGSRLTVL.

This clone was seen a single time. The chain is built from TRBV7-9 and TRBJ2-7; 8 bases are shared with TRBD1. The CDR3 covers 13 residues. Unmatched junction bases numbered 7, after V lost 5 bases and J lost 7 bases. The germline V gene has CDR1 SEHNR and CDR2 FQNEAQ (reference sequence). This chain's CDR3 is CASSRGQGGEQYF. CDR3 coding DNA: TGTGCCAGCAGCCGCGGACAGGGTGGGGAGCAGTACTTC. Full variable domain (rest looked up from reference TRBV7-9 and TRBJ2-7): DTGVSQNPRHKITKRGQNVTFRCDPISEHNRLYWYRQTLGQGPEFLTYFQNEAQLEKSRLLSDRFSAERPKGSFSTLEIQRTEQGDSAMYLCASSRGQGGEQYFGPGTRLTVT.

The genes are TRBV4-1 and TRBJ2-3; weak D call: TRBD1 (6 bases). V lost 7 bases to trimming and J lost 2 bases, with 13 bases between them. CDR1 and CDR2 (germline): MGHRA, YSYEKL. The CDR3 totals 14 residues. CDR3 protein: CASTQGTITDTQYF. For the CDR3, the DNA is TGCGCCAGCACCCAGGGGACAATCACAGATACGCAGTATTTT.